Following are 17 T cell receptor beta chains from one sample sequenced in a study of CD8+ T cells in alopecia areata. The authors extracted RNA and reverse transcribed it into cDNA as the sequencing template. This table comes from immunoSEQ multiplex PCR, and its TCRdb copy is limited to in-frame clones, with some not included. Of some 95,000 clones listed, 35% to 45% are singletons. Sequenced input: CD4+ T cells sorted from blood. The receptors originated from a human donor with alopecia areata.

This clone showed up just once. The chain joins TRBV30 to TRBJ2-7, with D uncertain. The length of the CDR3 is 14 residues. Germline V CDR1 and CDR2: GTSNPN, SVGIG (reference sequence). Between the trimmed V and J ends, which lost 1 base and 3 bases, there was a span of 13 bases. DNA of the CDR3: TGTGCCTGGAGTGGGTATATAAGTGGCTACGAGCAGTACTTC. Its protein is CAWSGYISGYEQYF.

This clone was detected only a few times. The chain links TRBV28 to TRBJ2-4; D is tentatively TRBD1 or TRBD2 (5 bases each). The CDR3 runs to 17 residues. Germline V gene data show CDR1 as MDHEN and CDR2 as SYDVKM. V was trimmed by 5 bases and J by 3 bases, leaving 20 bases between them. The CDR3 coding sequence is TGTGCCAGCAGTCTAACGTTAGACCGGGACGGCAAAAACATTCAGTACTTC. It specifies CASSLTLDRDGKNIQYF.

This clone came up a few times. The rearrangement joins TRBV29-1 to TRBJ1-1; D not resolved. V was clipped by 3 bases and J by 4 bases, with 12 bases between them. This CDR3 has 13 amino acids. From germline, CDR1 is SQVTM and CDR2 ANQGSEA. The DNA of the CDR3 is TGCAGCGTTGAGAGCGGGTTAATCACTGAAGCTTTCTTT. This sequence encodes CSVESGLITEAFF.

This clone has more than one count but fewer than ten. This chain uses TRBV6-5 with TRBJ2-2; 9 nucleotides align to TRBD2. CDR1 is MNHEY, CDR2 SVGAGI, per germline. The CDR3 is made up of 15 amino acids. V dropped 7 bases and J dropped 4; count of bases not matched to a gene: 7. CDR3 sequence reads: CASKALAGVTGELFF. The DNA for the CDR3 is TGTGCCAGCAAAGCATTAGCGGGGGTCACCGGGGAGCTGTTTTTT.

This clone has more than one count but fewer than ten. In DNA form, the CDR3 reads TGCAGCGGTGATATAGGGGGTGAAGCTTTCTTT. Its translation: CSGDIGGEAFF. The V and J genes are TRBV29-1 and TRBJ1-1, with D tentatively TRBD1 (6 bases). CDR3 length equals 11 residues. Germline V gives CDR1 SQVTM, CDR2 ANQGSEA. V was clipped by 7 bases and J by 7 bases, with 13 bases between them.

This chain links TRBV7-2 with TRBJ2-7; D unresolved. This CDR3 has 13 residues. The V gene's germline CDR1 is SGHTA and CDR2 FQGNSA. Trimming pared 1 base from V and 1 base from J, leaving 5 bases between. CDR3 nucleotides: TGTGCCAGCAGCTTAGTGTCTTCCTACGAGCAGTACTTC. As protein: CASSLVSSYEQYF. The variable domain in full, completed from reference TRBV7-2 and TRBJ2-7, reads GAGVSQSPSNKVTEKGKDVELRCDPISGHTALYWYRQSLGQGLEFLIYFQGNSAPDKSGLPSDRFSAERTGGSVSTLTIQRTQQEDSAVYLCASSLVSSYEQYFGPGTRLTVT.

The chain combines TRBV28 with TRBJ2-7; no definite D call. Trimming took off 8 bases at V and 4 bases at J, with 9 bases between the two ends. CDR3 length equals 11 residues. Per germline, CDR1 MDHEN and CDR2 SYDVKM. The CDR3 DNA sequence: TGTGCCAGCTCTGGGTGGTACGAGCAGTACTTC. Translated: CASSGWYEQYF.

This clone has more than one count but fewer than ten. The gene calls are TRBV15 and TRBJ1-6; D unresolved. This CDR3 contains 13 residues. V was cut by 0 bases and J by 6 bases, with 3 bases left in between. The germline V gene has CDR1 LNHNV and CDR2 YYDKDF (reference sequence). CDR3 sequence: CATSRETNSPLHF. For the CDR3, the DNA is TGTGCCACCAGCAGAGAAACTAATTCACCCCTCCACTTT. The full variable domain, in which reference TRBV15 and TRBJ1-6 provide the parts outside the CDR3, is DAMVIQNPRYQVTQFGKPVTLSCSQTLNHNVMYWYQQKSSQAPKLLFHYYDKDFNNEADTPDNFQSRRPNTSFCFLDIRSPGLGDTAMYLCATSRETNSPLHFGNGTRLTVT.

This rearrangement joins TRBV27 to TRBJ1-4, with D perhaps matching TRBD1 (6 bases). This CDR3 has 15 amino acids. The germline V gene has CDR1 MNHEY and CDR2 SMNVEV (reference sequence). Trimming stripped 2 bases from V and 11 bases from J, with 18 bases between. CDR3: CASSLEGTPQGKLFF. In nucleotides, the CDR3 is TGTGCCAGCAGTTTAGAGGGAACACCTCAGGGGAAACTGTTTTTT.

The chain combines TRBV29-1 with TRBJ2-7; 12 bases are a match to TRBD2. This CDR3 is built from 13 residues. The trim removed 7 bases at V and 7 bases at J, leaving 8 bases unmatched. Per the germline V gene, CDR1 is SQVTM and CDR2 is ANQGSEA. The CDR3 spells CSASSGRAGEQYF. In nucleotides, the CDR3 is TGCAGCGCCTCTAGCGGGAGGGCCGGTGAGCAGTACTTC.

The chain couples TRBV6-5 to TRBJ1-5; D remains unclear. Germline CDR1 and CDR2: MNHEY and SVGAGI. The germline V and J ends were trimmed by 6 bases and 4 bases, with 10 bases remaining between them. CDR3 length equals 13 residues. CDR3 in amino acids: CASRMALNQPQHF. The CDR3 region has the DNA TGTGCCAGCAGGATGGCCCTGAATCAGCCCCAGCATTTT.

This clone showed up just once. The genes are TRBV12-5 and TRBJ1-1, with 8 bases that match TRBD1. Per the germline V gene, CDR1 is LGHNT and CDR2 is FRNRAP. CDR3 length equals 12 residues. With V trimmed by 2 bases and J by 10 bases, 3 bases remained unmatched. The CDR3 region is CASGLWTGPAFF. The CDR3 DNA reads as TGTGCTAGTGGTTTGTGGACAGGGCCAGCTTTCTTT.

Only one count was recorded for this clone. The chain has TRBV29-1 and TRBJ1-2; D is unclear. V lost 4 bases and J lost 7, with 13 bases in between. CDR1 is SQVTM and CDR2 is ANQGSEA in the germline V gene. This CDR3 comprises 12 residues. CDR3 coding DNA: TGCAGCGTTGTTAGGAGGGCAGGTGGCTACACCTTC. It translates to CSVVRRAGGYTF. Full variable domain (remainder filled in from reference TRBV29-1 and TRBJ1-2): SAVISQKPSRDICQRGTSLTIQCQVDSQVTMMFWYRQQPGQSLTLIATANQGSEATYESGFVIDKFPISRPNLTFSTLTVSNMSPEDSSIYLCSVVRRAGGYTFGSGTRLTVV.

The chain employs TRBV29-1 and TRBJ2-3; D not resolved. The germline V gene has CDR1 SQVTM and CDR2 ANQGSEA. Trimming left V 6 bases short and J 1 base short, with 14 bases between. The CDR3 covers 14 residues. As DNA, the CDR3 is TGCAGCGTCGCCGAGTTTGCGGGCACAGATACGCAGTATTTT. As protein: CSVAEFAGTDTQYF.

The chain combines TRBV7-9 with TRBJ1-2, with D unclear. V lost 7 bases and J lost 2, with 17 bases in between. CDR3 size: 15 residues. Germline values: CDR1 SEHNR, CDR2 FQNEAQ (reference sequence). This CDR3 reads CASTSITGPNYGYTF. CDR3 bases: TGTGCCAGCACCTCTATAACCGGGCCAAACTATGGCTACACCTTC.

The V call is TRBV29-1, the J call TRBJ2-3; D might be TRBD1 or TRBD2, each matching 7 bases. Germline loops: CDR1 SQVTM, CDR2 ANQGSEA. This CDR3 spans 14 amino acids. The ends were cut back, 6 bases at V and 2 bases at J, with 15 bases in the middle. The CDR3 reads CSVAQGGNTDTQYF. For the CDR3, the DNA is TGCAGCGTCGCCCAGGGGGGGAACACAGATACGCAGTATTTT.

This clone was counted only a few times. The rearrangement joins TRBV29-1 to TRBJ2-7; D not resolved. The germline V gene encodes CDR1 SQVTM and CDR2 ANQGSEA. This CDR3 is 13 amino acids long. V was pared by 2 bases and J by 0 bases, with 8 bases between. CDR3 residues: CSVERQASYEQYF. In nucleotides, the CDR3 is TGCAGCGTTGAAAGGCAGGCCTCCTACGAGCAGTACTTC.